This TCR beta chain was observed in a study of PD-1 blockade in mismatch repair-deficient tumors. The repertoire was sequenced with immunoSEQ multiplex PCR; TCRdb's copy has only in-frame clones and lacks some. The table shows approximately 100,000 clones, with over 75% occurring only once. V dropped 0 bases and J dropped 9 bases, with 9 bases sitting between them. The CDR3 loop spans 13 amino acids. Germline loops: CDR1 SGHTA, CDR2 FQGNSA. The material was peripheral blood, obtained about 36 weeks after starting pembrolizumab. The chain joins TRBV7-2 to TRBJ2-4, with D possibly being TRBD2 (5 bases). This clonotype was obtained from an adult with mismatch repair-deficient cancer. The chain's CDR3 is CASSLAGVGIQYF. CDR3 in DNA: TGTGCCAGCAGCTTAGCCGGGGTAGGCATTCAGTACTTC.